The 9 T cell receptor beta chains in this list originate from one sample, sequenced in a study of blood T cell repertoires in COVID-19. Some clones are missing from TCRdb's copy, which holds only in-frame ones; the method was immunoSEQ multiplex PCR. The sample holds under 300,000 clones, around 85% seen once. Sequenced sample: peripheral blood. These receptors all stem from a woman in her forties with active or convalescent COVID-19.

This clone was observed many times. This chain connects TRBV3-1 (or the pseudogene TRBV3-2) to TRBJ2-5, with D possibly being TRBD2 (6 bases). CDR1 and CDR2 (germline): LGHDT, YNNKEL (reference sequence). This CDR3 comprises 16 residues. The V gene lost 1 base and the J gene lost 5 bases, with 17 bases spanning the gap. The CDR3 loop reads CASSQGLAPGVETQYF. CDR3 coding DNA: TGTGCCAGCAGCCAAGGGCTAGCCCCGGGAGTGGAGACCCAGTACTTC.

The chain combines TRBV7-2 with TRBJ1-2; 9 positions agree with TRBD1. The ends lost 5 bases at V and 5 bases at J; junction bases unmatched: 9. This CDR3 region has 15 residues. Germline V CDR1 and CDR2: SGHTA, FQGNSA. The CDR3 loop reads CASSPYPGQGYGYTF. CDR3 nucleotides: TGTGCCAGCAGCCCCTATCCGGGACAGGGATATGGCTACACCTTC.

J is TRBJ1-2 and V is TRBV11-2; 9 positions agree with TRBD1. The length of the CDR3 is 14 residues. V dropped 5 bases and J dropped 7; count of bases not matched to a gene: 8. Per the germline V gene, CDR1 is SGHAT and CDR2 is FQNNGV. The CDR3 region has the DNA TGTGCCAGCAGCACCCGACAGGGGGTGTTTGGCTACACCTTC. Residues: CASSTRQGVFGYTF.

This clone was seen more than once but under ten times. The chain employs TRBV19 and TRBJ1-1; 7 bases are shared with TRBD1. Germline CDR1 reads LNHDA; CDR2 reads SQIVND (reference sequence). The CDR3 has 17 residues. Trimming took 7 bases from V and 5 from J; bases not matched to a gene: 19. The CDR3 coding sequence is TGTGCCAGTACCCAAGGGGGCCACGCTGGTCGAACAACTGAAGCTTTCTTT. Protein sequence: CASTQGGHAGRTTEAFF.

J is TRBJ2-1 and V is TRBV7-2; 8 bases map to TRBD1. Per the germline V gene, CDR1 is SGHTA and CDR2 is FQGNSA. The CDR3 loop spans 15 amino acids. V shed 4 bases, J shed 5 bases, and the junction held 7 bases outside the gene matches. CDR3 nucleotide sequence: TGTGCCAGCAGCTCCCGGGACAGGACTAACAATGAGCAGTTCTTC. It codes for CASSSRDRTNNEQFF. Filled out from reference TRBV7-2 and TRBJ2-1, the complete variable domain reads GAGVSQSPSNKVTEKGKDVELRCDPISGHTALYWYRQSLGQGLEFLIYFQGNSAPDKSGLPSDRFSAERTGGSVSTLTIQRTQQEDSAVYLCASSSRDRTNNEQFFGPGTRLTVL.

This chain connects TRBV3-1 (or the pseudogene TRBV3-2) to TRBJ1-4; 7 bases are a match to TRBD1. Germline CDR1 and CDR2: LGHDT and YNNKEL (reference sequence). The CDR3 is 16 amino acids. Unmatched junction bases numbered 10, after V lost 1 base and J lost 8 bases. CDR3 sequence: CASSQVLTGLGEKLFF. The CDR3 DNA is TGTGCCAGCAGCCAAGTTCTGACAGGGCTTGGAGAAAAACTGTTTTTT.

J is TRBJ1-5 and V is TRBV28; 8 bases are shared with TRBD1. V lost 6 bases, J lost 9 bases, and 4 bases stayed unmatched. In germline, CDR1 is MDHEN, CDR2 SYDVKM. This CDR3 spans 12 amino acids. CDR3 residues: CASRTGGRPQHF. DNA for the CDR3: TGTGCCAGCAGAACAGGGGGGCGGCCCCAGCATTTT.

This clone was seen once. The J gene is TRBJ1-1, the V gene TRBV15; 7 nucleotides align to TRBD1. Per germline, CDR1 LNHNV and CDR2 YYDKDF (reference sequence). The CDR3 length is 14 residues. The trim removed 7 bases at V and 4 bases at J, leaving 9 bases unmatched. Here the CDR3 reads CATNPGRGTTEAFF. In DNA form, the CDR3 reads TGTGCCACCAATCCCGGCAGGGGGACCACTGAAGCTTTCTTT.

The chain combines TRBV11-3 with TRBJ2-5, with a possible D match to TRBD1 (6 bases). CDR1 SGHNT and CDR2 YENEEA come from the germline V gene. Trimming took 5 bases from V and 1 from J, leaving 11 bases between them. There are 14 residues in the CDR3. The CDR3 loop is CASSPRDTQETQYF. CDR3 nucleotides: TGTGCCAGCAGCCCCCGGGACACCCAAGAGACCCAGTACTTC.